A selection of T cell receptor beta chains follows, all from one sample in a study of regulatory T cells in long-lasting Graves disease. MiXCR, applied by TCRdb to the multiplex PCR reads, yields one record per CDR3 protein. The sample lists roughly 520,000 distinct CDR3 sequences, more than 10% occurring once. These sequences were also reported in another study, on T cells in Graves' hyperthyroidism and ophthalmopathy.

Sample: peripheral blood mononuclear cells (PBMCs), taken at new diagnosis, from a patient treated with antithyroid drugs. Receptors were obtained from a woman aged 25-40 years with Graves disease. Each CDR3 is given with its conserved first and last residue. Each record gives: clone size, CDR3 length, V gene, J gene, D gene, CDR3 protein, CDR3 DNA. D genes are given only for firm matches. Some rows have no size entry. The others give once, few or many, or a class for an expanded clone.

clone size: few
CDR3 length: 13
V gene: TRBV20-1
J gene: TRBJ2-7
D gene: TRBD2
CDR3 protein: CSAKREGSYEQYF
CDR3 DNA: TGCAGTGCTAAGAGGGAGGGGTCCTACGAGCAGTACTTC

clone size: few
CDR3 length: 14
V gene: TRBV30
J gene: TRBJ2-7
D gene: TRBD2
CDR3 protein: CAWSVVLAGGEQYF
CDR3 DNA: TGTGCCTGGAGTGTAGTACTAGCGGGAGGGGAGCAGTACTTC

clone size: few
CDR3 length: 13
V gene: TRBV5-5
J gene: TRBJ1-3
D gene: -
CDR3 protein: CASSAFSGNTIYF
CDR3 DNA: TGTGCCAGCAGCGCTTTCTCTGGAAACACCATATATTTT

clone size: few
CDR3 length: 15
V gene: TRBV19
J gene: TRBJ1-5
D gene: -
CDR3 protein: CASSKGTRGEQPQHF
CDR3 DNA: TGTGCCAGTAGCAAGGGGACTCGGGGGGAACAGCCCCAGCATTTT

clone size: few
CDR3 length: 17
V gene: TRBV30
J gene: TRBJ1-5
D gene: TRBD1
CDR3 protein: CAWSEGRLGQLNQPQHF
CDR3 DNA: TGTGCCTGGAGTGAGGGGAGGTTGGGACAGCTTAATCAGCCCCAGCATTTT

clone size: many
CDR3 length: 15
V gene: TRBV6-5
J gene: TRBJ2-1
D gene: TRBD2
CDR3 protein: CASSYASGTYNEQFF
CDR3 DNA: TGTGCCAGCAGTTACGCTAGCGGGACGTACAATGAGCAGTTCTTC

clone size: few
CDR3 length: 15
V gene: TRBV19
J gene: TRBJ2-3
D gene: -
CDR3 protein: CASSIAGWSTDTQYF
CDR3 DNA: TGTGCCAGTAGTATTGCGGGATGGAGCACAGATACGCAGTATTTT

clone size: few
CDR3 length: 14
V gene: TRBV30
J gene: TRBJ1-1
D gene: -
CDR3 protein: CAWNFDGMRTEAFF
CDR3 DNA: TGTGCCTGGAACTTTGACGGGATGCGGACTGAAGCTTTCTTT

clone size: -
CDR3 length: 16
V gene: TRBV6-1
J gene: TRBJ1-1
D gene: -
CDR3 protein: CASSTREGPRNTEAFF
CDR3 DNA: TGTGCCAGCAGTACGAGAGAGGGACCCAGGAACACTGAAGCTTTCTTT

clone size: many
CDR3 length: 15
V gene: TRBV3-1
J gene: TRBJ2-7
D gene: -
CDR3 protein: CASSQLSGSSYEQYF
CDR3 DNA: TGTGCCAGCAGCCAGCTTAGCGGTAGCTCCTACGAGCAGTACTTC

clone size: few
CDR3 length: 13
V gene: TRBV5-1
J gene: TRBJ2-2
D gene: -
CDR3 protein: CASSWGHTGELFF
CDR3 DNA: TGCGCCAGCAGCTGGGGACACACCGGGGAGCTGTTTTTT

clone size: few
CDR3 length: 17
V gene: TRBV7-8
J gene: TRBJ1-5
D gene: TRBD1
CDR3 protein: CASSRRDRGLSNQPQHF
CDR3 DNA: TGTGCCAGCAGCCGTCGGGACAGGGGGCTTAGTAATCAGCCCCAGCATTTT

clone size: many
CDR3 length: 15
V gene: TRBV12-3/TRBV12-4
J gene: TRBJ1-2
D gene: -
CDR3 protein: CASSFSNRDDYGYTF
CDR3 DNA: TGTGCCAGCAGTTTTTCGAACAGGGACGACTATGGCTACACCTTC

clone size: many
CDR3 length: 15
V gene: TRBV28
J gene: TRBJ1-5
D gene: TRBD1
CDR3 protein: CASSLGDRSNQPQHF
CDR3 DNA: TGTGCCAGCAGTTTGGGGGACAGGTCCAATCAGCCCCAGCATTTT

clone size: many
CDR3 length: 15
V gene: TRBV11-2
J gene: TRBJ2-7
D gene: TRBD2
CDR3 protein: CASRLAGGPLLEQYF
CDR3 DNA: TGTGCCAGTCGACTAGCGGGAGGGCCGTTGCTCGAGCAGTACTTC

clone size: -
CDR3 length: 15
V gene: TRBV19
J gene: TRBJ1-5
D gene: -
CDR3 protein: CASSFGAGNSQPQHF
CDR3 DNA: TGTGCCAGTAGTTTCGGGGCAGGGAATTCACAGCCCCAGCATTTT

clone size: many
CDR3 length: 13
V gene: TRBV9
J gene: TRBJ2-7
D gene: -
CDR3 protein: CASSVDGSREQYF
CDR3 DNA: TGTGCCAGCAGCGTAGACGGTTCAAGGGAGCAGTACTTC

clone size: many
CDR3 length: 16
V gene: TRBV27
J gene: TRBJ1-5
D gene: TRBD1
CDR3 protein: CASSAGGGTADRPQHF
CDR3 DNA: TGTGCCAGCAGTGCGGGGGGCGGGACAGCCGATCGGCCCCAGCATTTT

clone size: -
CDR3 length: 18
V gene: TRBV4-3
J gene: TRBJ2-1
D gene: -
CDR3 protein: CASSHPPDRLSSYNEQFF
CDR3 DNA: TGCGCCAGCAGCCACCCCCCTGACAGACTTAGCTCCTACAATGAGCAGTTCTTC

clone size: many
CDR3 length: 20
V gene: TRBV2
J gene: TRBJ2-1
D gene: TRBD1
CDR3 protein: CASSERLILRTHRGNNEQFF
CDR3 DNA: TGTGCCAGCAGTGAGCGACTCATACTCCGGACCCACAGGGGGAACAATGAGCAGTTCTTC

clone size: -
CDR3 length: 11
V gene: TRBV19
J gene: TRBJ1-4
D gene: -
CDR3 protein: CASGIGEKLFF
CDR3 DNA: TGTGCCAGTGGGATTGGTGAAAAACTGTTTTTT

clone size: many
CDR3 length: 12
V gene: TRBV29-1
J gene: TRBJ2-5
D gene: TRBD1
CDR3 protein: CSVGGQLETQYF
CDR3 DNA: TGCAGCGTTGGGGGACAGTTGGAGACCCAGTACTTC

clone size: many
CDR3 length: 15
V gene: TRBV20-1
J gene: TRBJ2-7
D gene: TRBD1
CDR3 protein: CSAREGQGAAYEQYF
CDR3 DNA: TGCAGTGCTAGAGAAGGGCAGGGGGCTGCCTACGAGCAGTACTTC

clone size: -
CDR3 length: 15
V gene: TRBV12-3/TRBV12-4
J gene: TRBJ2-1
D gene: TRBD2
CDR3 protein: CASSFTSGRADEQFF
CDR3 DNA: TGTGCCAGCAGTTTTACTAGCGGGAGGGCCGATGAGCAGTTCTTC

clone size: -
CDR3 length: 14
V gene: TRBV19
J gene: TRBJ2-1
D gene: -
CDR3 protein: CASSIVDRYNEQSF
CDR3 DNA: TGTGCCAGTAGTATAGTGGACCGTTACAATGAGCAGTCCTTC

clone size: -
CDR3 length: 16
V gene: TRBV4-1
J gene: TRBJ1-2
D gene: TRBD1
CDR3 protein: CASSQAPLGTVYGYTF
CDR3 DNA: TGCGCCAGCAGCCAGGCTCCTCTCGGGACAGTCTATGGCTACACCTTC

clone size: -
CDR3 length: 14
V gene: TRBV29-1
J gene: TRBJ2-7
D gene: -
CDR3 protein: CSVVRDRDSYEQYF
CDR3 DNA: TGCAGCGTTGTTCGGGACCGAGACTCCTACGAGCAGTACTTC

clone size: -
CDR3 length: 14
V gene: TRBV20-1
J gene: TRBJ1-6
D gene: -
CDR3 protein: CSARDLGPNSPLHF
CDR3 DNA: TGCAGTGCTAGAGATTTGGGACCTAATTCACCCCTCCACTTT

clone size: many
CDR3 length: 17
V gene: TRBV12-3/TRBV12-4
J gene: TRBJ2-4
D gene: TRBD2
CDR3 protein: CASSLGTSGRARNIQYF
CDR3 DNA: TGTGCCAGCAGTTTGGGGACTAGCGGGAGGGCCAGGAACATTCAGTACTTC

clone size: many
CDR3 length: 14
V gene: TRBV5-4
J gene: TRBJ2-7
D gene: -
CDR3 protein: CASSLDSSYYEQYF
CDR3 DNA: TGTGCCAGCAGCTTGGACAGCTCGTACTACGAGCAGTACTTC

clone size: -
CDR3 length: 17
V gene: TRBV19
J gene: TRBJ2-6
D gene: -
CDR3 protein: CASRKDRAYSGANVLTF
CDR3 DNA: TGTGCCAGTAGGAAGGACAGAGCCTACTCTGGGGCCAACGTCCTGACTTTC

clone size: few
CDR3 length: 14
V gene: TRBV20-1
J gene: TRBJ2-3
D gene: TRBD2
CDR3 protein: CSASGRAGLDTQYF
CDR3 DNA: TGCAGTGCTAGCGGGAGGGCCGGGTTAGATACGCAGTATTTT

clone size: many
CDR3 length: 14
V gene: TRBV4-3
J gene: TRBJ2-1
D gene: -
CDR3 protein: CASSQRLADHEQFF
CDR3 DNA: TGCGCCAGCAGCCAGAGACTGGCCGATCATGAGCAGTTCTTC

clone size: -
CDR3 length: 16
V gene: TRBV5-1
J gene: TRBJ2-2
D gene: TRBD1
CDR3 protein: CASSSGQGWNTGELFF
CDR3 DNA: TGCGCCAGCAGCTCGGGACAGGGATGGAACACCGGGGAGCTGTTTTTT

clone size: few
CDR3 length: 13
V gene: TRBV20-1
J gene: TRBJ1-1
D gene: -
CDR3 protein: CSASPTPNTEAFF
CDR3 DNA: TGCAGTGCTAGTCCGACACCGAACACTGAAGCTTTCTTT

clone size: many
CDR3 length: 14
V gene: TRBV2
J gene: TRBJ2-7
D gene: -
CDR3 protein: CASSLLSGTGEQYF
CDR3 DNA: TGTGCCAGCAGTCTTCTTTCAGGGACGGGCGAGCAGTACTTC

clone size: many
CDR3 length: 17
V gene: TRBV18
J gene: TRBJ2-3
D gene: TRBD2
CDR3 protein: CASSLKRERESGDTQYF
CDR3 DNA: TGTGCCAGCTCACTAAAACGAGAGCGGGAGTCGGGAGATACGCAGTATTTT

clone size: -
CDR3 length: 14
V gene: TRBV19
J gene: TRBJ1-5
D gene: -
CDR3 protein: CASGKWGRGQPQHF
CDR3 DNA: TGTGCCAGTGGGAAGTGGGGGCGCGGGCAGCCCCAGCATTTT

clone size: few
CDR3 length: 15
V gene: TRBV24-1
J gene: TRBJ2-1
D gene: -
CDR3 protein: CATSDFRQVYNEQFF
CDR3 DNA: TGTGCCACCAGTGATTTCAGGCAGGTTTACAATGAGCAGTTCTTC

clone size: few
CDR3 length: 14
V gene: TRBV30
J gene: TRBJ1-1
D gene: TRBD1
CDR3 protein: CAWSLRGQNTEAFF
CDR3 DNA: TGTGCCTGGAGTTTAAGGGGGCAGAACACTGAAGCTTTCTTT

clone size: few
CDR3 length: 15
V gene: TRBV20-1
J gene: TRBJ1-5
D gene: -
CDR3 protein: CSAEGPHNSNQPQHF
CDR3 DNA: TGCAGTGCTGAGGGGCCGCATAATAGCAATCAGCCCCAGCATTTT

clone size: many
CDR3 length: 13
V gene: TRBV10-3
J gene: TRBJ2-7
D gene: TRBD1
CDR3 protein: CAISGGTGNEQYF
CDR3 DNA: TGTGCCATCAGTGGCGGGACAGGGAACGAGCAGTACTTC

clone size: many
CDR3 length: 16
V gene: TRBV7-2
J gene: TRBJ2-3
D gene: TRBD2
CDR3 protein: CASSSGTSASTDTQYF
CDR3 DNA: TGTGCCAGCAGCTCGGGGACTAGCGCTAGCACAGATACGCAGTATTTT

clone size: -
CDR3 length: 15
V gene: TRBV6-1
J gene: TRBJ2-2
D gene: TRBD1
CDR3 protein: CASKRTGASTGELFF
CDR3 DNA: TGTGCCAGCAAACGGACAGGGGCGTCCACCGGGGAGCTGTTTTTT

clone size: -
CDR3 length: 18
V gene: TRBV15
J gene: TRBJ1-2
D gene: -
CDR3 protein: CATSREGTGKAGKDGYTF
CDR3 DNA: TGTGCCACCAGCAGAGAGGGTACAGGGAAGGCGGGCAAGGATGGCTACACCTTC